This T cell receptor beta chain was sequenced for a study of shared clonotypes between healthy human individuals. The length of the CDR3 is 13 residues. V was trimmed by 7 bases and J by 0 bases, leaving 10 bases between them. Germline assignment: CDR1 MDHEN and CDR2 SYDVKM. Method: immunoSEQ multiplex PCR; TCRdb's copy keeps in-frame clones and lacks some. This table holds 900,000 to 1,200,000 clones, 78% found once. The sample consisted of memory CD4+ T cells from PBMCs. Specified subset: CD45RA-negative fraction. This rearrangement joins TRBV28 to TRBJ2-7, with D possibly TRBD1 on 5 matching bases. The receptor was isolated from a man younger than 30 in good health. Some clones in this sample may be carry-over from other donors' samples. CDR3 amino acids: CASNQGSSYEQYF. The CDR3 bases are TGTGCCAGCAATCAGGGAAGCTCCTACGAGCAGTACTTC. The full variable domain, in which reference TRBV28 and TRBJ2-7 provide the parts outside the CDR3, is DVKVTQSSRYLVKRTGEKVFLECVQDMDHENMFWYRQDPGLGLRLIYFSYDVKMKEKGDIPEGYSVSREKKERFSLILESASTNQTSMYLCASNQGSSYEQYFGPGTRLTVT.